What follows are 6 T cell receptor beta chains derived from one specimen sequenced in a study of cytomegalovirus exposure and HLA in healthy donors. Vbeta (60) and Jbeta (13) primers were used in the PCR. Assay: immunoSEQ multiplex PCR; the TCRdb copy retains only in-frame clones and omits some. The sample yields about 100,000 clones, 65% to 85% seen once. The sequenced sample was PBMCs. The receptors stem from a man aged 50-60 years in good health and CMV-seronegative.

The chain has TRBV9 and TRBJ2-5; TRBD1 is a possible D gene (6 bases). CDR1 and CDR2 (germline): SGDLS, YYNGEE. The ends were cut back, 1 base at V and 5 bases at J, with 6 bases in the middle. The CDR3 spans 12 residues. In DNA form, the CDR3 reads TGTGCCAGCAGCGTACAGGGGGAGACCCAGTACTTC. The encoded protein is CASSVQGETQYF.

This clone was detected a few times. V usage is TRBV28 and J usage is TRBJ2-1; possible D gene TRBD2, 5 bases. The length of the CDR3 is 11 residues. The V gene's germline CDR1 is MDHEN and CDR2 SYDVKM. V was clipped by 9 bases and J by 7 bases, with 10 bases between them. As DNA, the CDR3 is TGTGCCAGTACGAGAGGGAATGAGCAGTTCTTC. This translates into CASTRGNEQFF.

The chain couples TRBV14 to TRBJ1-2; D call uncertain. Trimming removed 0 bases at V and 0 bases at J, with 8 bases between. Per the germline V gene, CDR1 is SGHDN and CDR2 is FVKESK. The CDR3 contains 15 residues. CDR3 sequence: CASSQDLQSNYGYTF. As DNA, the CDR3 is TGTGCCAGCAGCCAAGATCTTCAGTCTAACTATGGCTACACCTTC.

For the CDR3, the DNA is TGTGCCAGCATCCCCCGGGACACCTACACCGGGGAGCTGTTTTTT. This encodes CASIPRDTYTGELFF. The chain carries TRBV7-8 and TRBJ2-2; D possibly corresponds to TRBD1 (6 bases). The CDR3 has 15 amino acids. Germline assignment: CDR1 SGHVS and CDR2 FQNEAQ. Trimming removed 7 bases at V and 3 bases at J, with 15 bases between. The full variable domain, with the rest looked up from reference TRBV7-8 and TRBJ2-2, is GAGVSQSPRYKVAKRGQDVALRCDPISGHVSLFWYQQALGQGPEFLTYFQNEAQLDKSGLPSDRFFAERPEGSVSTLKIQRTQQEDSAVYLCASIPRDTYTGELFFGEGSRLTVL.

The V gene is TRBV5-1, the J gene TRBJ1-2; 10 bases agree with TRBD1. The CDR3 covers 15 residues. Per the germline V gene, CDR1 is SGHRS and CDR2 is YFSETQ. Losses at the gene ends were 4 bases for V and 4 bases for J; bases not matched to a gene: 7. CDR3 in amino acids: CASSAGTGARYGYTF. The DNA for the CDR3 is TGCGCCAGCAGCGCGGGGACAGGGGCGCGCTATGGCTACACCTTC.

This chain links TRBV11-2 with TRBJ2-1; tentatively, D is TRBD2 (6 bases). V lost 1 base and J lost 9, with 13 bases in between. Looked up from germline, CDR1 is SGHAT and CDR2 is FQNNGV. CDR3 length: 14 amino acids. This CDR3 is CASSLAGTSSEQFF. The CDR3, as DNA: TGTGCCAGCAGCTTAGCGGGGACTTCGAGTGAGCAGTTCTTC.